Listed below are T cell receptor beta chains from one sample, sequenced in a study of blood T cell repertoires in COVID-19. Sequencing was performed with immunoSEQ multiplex PCR; in TCRdb, only in-frame clones are kept and a portion is missing. This table has about 220,000 clones, roughly four fifths appearing once. The sample taken for sequencing was PBMCs or T cells enriched from blood (not recorded which). Receptors originate from a man aged 35 to 55 who had recovered from COVID-19. CDR3s include the opening cysteine and the closing phenylalanine or tryptophan. A D gene is named only where the DNA matches it firmly.

>TRBJ2-5|.|TRBV5-1
CASSLSPSLGETQYF
TGCGCCAGCAGTTTGAGCCCTAGCCTAGGGGAGACCCAGTACTTC
>TRBJ1-5|.|TRBV30
CAWSVRGIGNQPQHF
TGTGCCTGGAGTGTACGGGGGATAGGCAATCAGCCCCAGCATTTT
>TRBJ1-2|.|TRBV5-6
CASTLIGGGYTF
TGTGCCAGCACCCTCATAGGGGGAGGCTACACCTTC
>TRBJ1-3|.|TRBV28
CASSTVRGIGRTIYF
TGTGCCAGCAGCACAGTGCGTGGAATCGGCCGGACCATATATTTT
>TRBJ2-2|TRBD1|TRBV7-8
CASRLTGVGAGELFF
TGTGCCAGCAGACTCACAGGGGTTGGGGCCGGGGAGCTGTTTTTT
>TRBJ2-5|.|TRBV7-9
CASSLALAGAETQYF
TGTGCCAGCAGCTTAGCGTTGGCAGGGGCAGAGACCCAGTACTTC
>TRBJ1-2|.|TRBV19
CASSNADFYGYTF
TGTGCCAGTAGTAATGCCGACTTCTATGGCTACACCTTC
>TRBJ2-1|TRBD1|TRBV7-9
CASSPWTGQEQFF
TGTGCCAGCAGCCCTTGGACAGGGCAAGAGCAGTTCTTC
>TRBJ1-6|TRBD1|TRBV7-2
CASSLFGQGMVSPLHF
TGTGCCAGCAGCTTATTCGGACAGGGAATGGTGTCACCCCTCCACTTT
>TRBJ1-5|.|TRBV5-1
CASSLGDTENQPQHF
TGCGCCAGCAGCTTGGGGGACACGGAAAATCAGCCCCAGCATTTT
>TRBJ1-5|.|TRBV24-1
CATSGQPNQPQHF
TGTGCCACCAGTGGACAGCCTAATCAGCCCCAGCATTTT
>TRBJ2-1|.|TRBV3-1/TRBV3-2
CASSRKVGGEGYNEQFF
TGTGCCAGCAGCCGAAAGGTAGGAGGGGAAGGCTACAATGAGCAGTTCTTC
>TRBJ1-2|.|TRBV19
CASKLNRNPYGYTF
TGTGCCAGTAAGTTGAACAGGAATCCCTATGGCTACACCTTC